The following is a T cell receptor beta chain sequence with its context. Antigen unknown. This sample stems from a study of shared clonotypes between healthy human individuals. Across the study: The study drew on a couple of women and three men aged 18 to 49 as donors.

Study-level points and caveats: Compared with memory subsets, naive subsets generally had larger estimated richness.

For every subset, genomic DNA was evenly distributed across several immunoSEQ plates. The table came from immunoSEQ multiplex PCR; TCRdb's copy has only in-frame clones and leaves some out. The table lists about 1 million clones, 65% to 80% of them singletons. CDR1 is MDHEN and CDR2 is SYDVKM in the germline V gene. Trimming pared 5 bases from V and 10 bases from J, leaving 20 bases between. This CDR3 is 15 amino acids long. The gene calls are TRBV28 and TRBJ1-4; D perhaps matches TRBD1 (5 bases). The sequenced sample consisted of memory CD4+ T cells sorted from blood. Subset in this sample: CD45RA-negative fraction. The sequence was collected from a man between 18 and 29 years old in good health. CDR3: CASSTPFGGQGKLFF. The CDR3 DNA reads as TGTGCCAGCAGTACCCCGTTCGGCGGCCAGGGAAAACTGTTTTTT.